The 32 T cell receptor beta chains below all came from one sample that was sequenced in a study of blood T cell repertoires in COVID-19. Clones were read by immunoSEQ multiplex PCR, and TCRdb kept only the in-frame ones, dropping some. The table shows some 150,000 clones, with 85% occurring only once. The sample was peripheral blood. These receptors came from a middle-aged woman with active or convalescent COVID-19.

This clone was recorded only once. J is TRBJ1-1 and V is TRBV7-9, with D maybe TRBD1 (5 bases). The V gene lost 9 bases and the J gene lost 3 bases, with 11 bases spanning the gap. This CDR3 comprises 12 residues. Per the germline V gene, CDR1 is SEHNR and CDR2 is FQNEAQ (reference sequence). Here the CDR3 reads CASRGVHTEAFF. CDR3 DNA sequence: TGTGCCAGTAGGGGCGTACACACTGAAGCTTTCTTT.

The chain couples TRBV30 to TRBJ1-2; D not resolved. The germline V gene has CDR1 GTSNPN and CDR2 SVGIG (reference sequence). V lost 3 bases and J 5 bases, leaving 19 bases between the germline ends. This CDR3 has 15 amino acids. As DNA, the CDR3 is TGTGCCTGGAGACATGAGGCCCGGTCAGAGTATGGCTACACCTTC. Translated: CAWRHEARSEYGYTF.

This chain connects TRBV5-8 to TRBJ1-5; TRBD1 matches 7 bases. Germline loops: CDR1 SGHTS, CDR2 YDEGEE. V shed 0 bases and J 0 bases; nucleotides not matched to a gene: 6. The length of the CDR3 is 17 residues. The CDR3 here is CASSLGFQGDSNQPQHF. CDR3 bases: TGTGCCAGCAGCTTGGGATTTCAGGGGGATAGCAATCAGCCCCAGCATTTT. The whole variable domain, remainder taken from reference TRBV5-8 and TRBJ1-5, is EAGVTQSPTHLIKTRGQQATLRCSPISGHTSVYWYQQALGLGLQFLLWYDEGEERNRGNFPPRFSGRQFPNYSSELNVNALELEDSALYLCASSLGFQGDSNQPQHFGDGTRLSIL.

For the CDR3, the DNA is TGTGCCAGCAGCCCTGGGACAGGGGGAAATTCACCCCTCCACTTT. It yields the protein CASSPGTGGNSPLHF. V and J are TRBV3-1 (or the pseudogene TRBV3-2) and TRBJ1-6, with 11 bases aligning to TRBD1. Germline-derived CDR1 and CDR2 are LGHDT and YNNKEL (reference sequence). V was clipped by 4 bases and J by 7 bases; unmatched bases: 3. CDR3 length: 15 amino acids.

V is TRBV9 and J is TRBJ2-1; possibly TRBD2 for D (6 bases). Trimming stripped 1 base from V and 3 bases from J, with 11 bases between. The germline CDR1 and CDR2 sequences are SGDLS and YYNGEE. The CDR3 is 15 residues long. The CDR3 DNA reads as TGTGCCAGCAGCGTAACCTCCGGGGGCTACAATGAGCAGTTCTTC. This gives the protein CASSVTSGGYNEQFF. The complete variable domain, with remaining parts taken from reference TRBV9 and TRBJ2-1, reads DSGVTQTPKHLITATGQRVTLRCSPRSGDLSVYWYQQSLDQGLQFLIQYYNGEERAKGNILERFSAQQFPDLHSELNLSSLELGDSALYFCASSVTSGGYNEQFFGPGTRLTVL.

The CDR3 protein is CASSPYRGREKLFF. The CDR3 DNA reads as TGCGCCAGCAGCCCCTACCGGGGAAGGGAAAAACTGTTTTTT. The chain links TRBV10-1 to TRBJ1-4; D uncertain. Trimming pared 6 bases from V and 8 bases from J, leaving 16 bases between. Germline CDR1 is WNHNN and CDR2 is SYGVQD (reference sequence). This CDR3 comprises 14 residues.

The chain links TRBV3-1 (or the pseudogene TRBV3-2) to TRBJ1-2; 9 bases map to TRBD1. This CDR3 has 17 amino acids. After removal of 1 base from V and 8 bases from J, the junction contained 14 bases not matched to a gene. The germline V gene has CDR1 LGHDT and CDR2 YNNKEL (reference sequence). The CDR3 DNA is TGTGCCAGCAGCCAAGGTAGGACAGGGGCCTCCGGAAAAGGCTACACCTTC. It codes for CASSQGRTGASGKGYTF.

The chain recombines TRBV27 with TRBJ1-2; a possible D gene is TRBD1 (5 bases). With 6 bases removed from V and 3 bases from J, the gap between germline ends came to 17 bases. The CDR3 runs 15 residues. Germline lookup yields CDR1 MNHEY and CDR2 SMNVEV (reference sequence). The DNA for the CDR3 is TGTGCCAGCAGGCCCCCGGGGGGGATATACTATGGCTACACCTTC. Translated: CASRPPGGIYYGYTF.

About this clone itself: At one end the junction does not follow the germline gene, possibly because of a read error. The chain recombines TRBV11-2 with TRBJ1-2; 9 bases map to TRBD1. This CDR3 comprises 11 residues. Germline values: CDR1 SGHAT, CDR2 FQNNGV. Written as DNA, the CDR3 is TGTGCCAGCAGCTCCCGGGACAGGGTTTTGTTC. It specifies CASSSRDRVLF. Based on the CDR3 plus reference TRBV11-2 and TRBJ1-2, the full variable domain is EAGVAQSPRYKIIEKRQSVAFWCNPISGHATLYWYQQILGQGPKLLIQFQNNGVVDDSQLPKDRFSAERLKGVDSTLKIQPAKLEDSAVYLCASSSRDRVLFGSGTRLTVV.

This rearrangement joins TRBV7-9 to TRBJ1-1; D not certain. The CDR3 totals 13 residues. Trimming took off 6 bases at V and 3 bases at J, with 11 bases between the two ends. The germline CDR1 and CDR2 sequences are SEHNR and FQNEAQ (reference sequence). The CDR3 DNA follows: TGTGCCAGCAGTAAGAGGTGGGACACTGAAGCTTTCTTT. Translation: CASSKRWDTEAFF.

This clone was counted between two and nine times. This chain links TRBV14 with TRBJ1-2; TRBD1 matches at 7 bases. CDR3 length equals 16 residues. Germline V gene lookup returns CDR1 SGHDN and CDR2 FVKESK. Trimming removed 0 bases from V and 8 bases from J; junction bases left unmatched: 12. In DNA, the CDR3 is TGTGCCAGCAGCCAAGAGGGCCGTCACAGGGGTGCGGGCTACACCTTC. Translating gives CASSQEGRHRGAGYTF.

This clone appeared a single time. J is TRBJ2-2 and V is TRBV11-2, with D possibly TRBD1 on 6 matching bases. Trimming stripped 3 bases from V and 1 base from J, with 6 bases between. The CDR3 sequence is 14 residues long. The germline CDR1 and CDR2 sequences are SGHAT and FQNNGV. CDR3 in amino acids: CASSLDRNTGELFF. DNA for the CDR3: TGTGCCAGCAGCTTGGACAGGAACACCGGGGAGCTGTTTTTT.

The genes are TRBV2 and TRBJ1-6, with 10 bases aligning to TRBD1. The CDR3 length is 14 residues. The trim removed 5 bases at V and 9 bases at J, leaving 4 bases unmatched. The germline V gene has CDR1 SNHLY and CDR2 FYNNEI. DNA for the CDR3: TGTGCCAGCAGTCCGGGACAGGGGCCTTCACCCCTCCACTTT. Translating it yields CASSPGQGPSPLHF.

The rearrangement links TRBV30 to TRBJ2-4; tentative D call: TRBD1 (5 bases). CDR3 size: 13 residues. The V gene lost 4 bases and the J gene lost 0 bases, with 7 bases spanning the gap. Looked up from germline, CDR1 is GTSNPN and CDR2 is SVGIG (reference sequence). The CDR3 loop reads CAWTDRAKNIQYF. In nucleotides, the CDR3 is TGTGCCTGGACAGACAGAGCCAAAAACATTCAGTACTTC.

The chain recombines TRBV20-1 with TRBJ2-1; D is possibly TRBD1 (5 bases). V gave up 5 bases and J gave up 7 bases, with 9 bases separating them. Germline CDR1 is DFQATT and CDR2 is SNEGSKA (reference sequence). CDR3 length equals 11 residues. The CDR3 DNA reads TGCAGTGCTCCTGCAGGGAATGAGCAGTTCTTC. Protein product: CSAPAGNEQFF.

This rearrangement joins TRBV5-1 to TRBJ1-1; D gene unclear. Trimming took 0 bases from V and 1 from J, leaving 4 bases between them. Germline-derived CDR1 and CDR2 are SGHRS and YFSETQ. This CDR3 region has 13 residues. The CDR3 loop is CASSLGANTEAFF. The CDR3, as DNA: TGCGCCAGCAGCTTGGGGGCGAACACTGAAGCTTTCTTT.

This clone was detected only once. The V and J genes are TRBV7-2 and TRBJ1-3; no clear D gene. CDR1 SGHTA and CDR2 FQGNSA come from the germline V gene. Deletions cut 2 bases from V and 3 bases from J, with 17 bases between. CDR3 size: 17 residues. For the CDR3, the DNA is TGTGCCAGCAGCTTACCCCCGGAGGGCATCGGTGGAAACACCATATATTTT. This encodes CASSLPPEGIGGNTIYF.

This clone was observed once. CDR3 protein: CASSLKQGWGNYGYTF. In DNA form, the CDR3 reads TGTGCCAGCAGCCTTAAACAGGGTTGGGGAAACTATGGCTACACCTTC. The rearrangement links TRBV5-6 to TRBJ1-2, with D maybe TRBD1 (6 bases). The V and J ends lost 4 bases and 2 bases respectively, with 18 bases between them. In germline, CDR1 is SGHDT, CDR2 YYEEEE. The CDR3 extends over 16 amino acids.

The V call is TRBV19, the J call TRBJ1-2; the D gene is possibly TRBD1 (6 bases). Trimming shortened V by 5 bases and J by 2 bases, and 15 bases separated the two germline ends. This CDR3 is 15 amino acids long. Germline V lookup: CDR1 LNHDA, CDR2 SQIVND (reference sequence). For the CDR3, the DNA is TGTGCCAGTAGTTCCGGGGGGGGCCGCAACTATGGCTACACCTTC. Protein product: CASSSGGGRNYGYTF.

CDR3 sequence reads: CASSLVGLAGGFNEQFF. The CDR3 DNA sequence: TGTGCCAGCAGCTTAGTAGGGCTAGCGGGAGGATTCAATGAGCAGTTCTTC. This chain connects TRBV7-2 to TRBJ2-1, with 11 bases fitting TRBD2. Germline trimming cut 1 base from V and 6 bases from J; bases unmatched to any gene: 8. The CDR3 loop spans 17 amino acids. Germline values: CDR1 SGHTA, CDR2 FQGNSA.

The chain recombines TRBV10-2 with TRBJ1-5; D is ambiguous. Germline assignment: CDR1 WSHSY and CDR2 SAAADI. The CDR3 is made up of 13 amino acids. Trimming removed 2 bases from V and 5 bases from J, with 7 bases in between. CDR3 amino acids: CASSESLYQPQHF. DNA for the CDR3: TGCGCCAGCAGTGAGAGCTTATATCAGCCCCAGCATTTT.

The chain has TRBV7-9 and TRBJ1-2, with D perhaps matching TRBD1 (5 bases). Germline lookup yields CDR1 SEHNR and CDR2 FQNEAQ (reference sequence). Trimming cost V 5 bases and J 6 bases, with 10 bases left between them. CDR3 size: 12 residues. CDR3 sequence reads: CASSPQTDGYTF. CDR3 nucleotides: TGTGCCAGCAGCCCACAGACAGATGGCTACACCTTC.

The J gene is TRBJ1-3, the V gene TRBV5-5; possible D gene TRBD1, 6 bases. Trimming cost V 0 bases and J 1 base, with 14 bases left between them. The germline gives CDR1 SGHKS, CDR2 YYEKEE (reference sequence). The CDR3 is 17 residues long. CDR3 DNA sequence: TGTGCCAGCAGCTTGGATCCGGGAGGGGGATCTGGAAACACCATATATTTT. Protein: CASSLDPGGGSGNTIYF.

This clone was counted once. This chain joins TRBV5-1 and TRBJ1-1; TRBD1 agrees at 7 bases. The CDR3 has 12 amino acids. Germline V CDR1 and CDR2: SGHRS, YFSETQ. Losses at the gene ends were 4 bases for V and 10 bases for J; bases not matched to a gene: 7. CDR3: CASSLDRAAAFF. The CDR3 DNA follows: TGCGCCAGCAGCCTAGACAGGGCTGCAGCTTTCTTT.

This chain connects TRBV24-1 to TRBJ1-4, with D unclear. The V and J ends lost 2 bases and 7 bases respectively, with 10 bases between them. The V gene's germline CDR1 is KGHDR and CDR2 SFDVKD. The CDR3 consists of 14 residues. CDR3 in amino acids: CATSDSGSGEKLFF. In nucleotides, the CDR3 is TGTGCCACCAGTGATTCGGGGTCTGGTGAAAAACTGTTTTTT.

The table lists this clone with a few counts. The V gene is TRBV5-4, the J gene TRBJ1-2, with 8 bases aligning to TRBD1. The germline CDR1 and CDR2 sequences are SGHNT and YYREEE (reference sequence). Germline trimming cut 4 bases from V and 4 bases from J; bases unmatched to any gene: 9. The CDR3 extends over 15 amino acids. The CDR3 protein is CASSLPDRGPYGYTF. In DNA form, the CDR3 reads TGTGCCAGCAGCCTTCCTGACAGGGGACCCTATGGCTACACCTTC.

The rearrangement links TRBV27 to TRBJ1-2; 7 bases align to TRBD1. The CDR3 loop spans 13 amino acids. J was trimmed by 2 bases and V by 6 bases; bases with no gene match: 3. Per the germline V gene, CDR1 is MNHEY and CDR2 is SMNVEV (reference sequence). As DNA, the CDR3 is TGTGCCAGCAGGGGGACAGCCAACTATGGCTACACCTTC. Protein: CASRGTANYGYTF.

V is TRBV4-2 and J is TRBJ2-1; 9 bases agree with TRBD2. V dropped 2 bases and J dropped 8; count of bases not matched to a gene: 10. The CDR3 is 16 residues long. CDR1 LGHNA and CDR2 YNFKEQ come from the germline V gene. Here the CDR3 reads CASSQISGGFSDEQFF. CDR3 in DNA: TGTGCCAGCAGCCAAATAAGCGGGGGGTTCTCGGATGAGCAGTTCTTC.

The chain links TRBV7-2 to TRBJ1-3; maybe TRBD1 (6 bases). The CDR3 has 16 amino acids. V shed 1 base and J shed 4 bases, with 14 bases lying between them. Germline lookup yields CDR1 SGHTA and CDR2 FQGNSA. The CDR3 spells CASSLGGGASGNTIYF. For the CDR3, the DNA is TGTGCCAGCAGCTTAGGGGGGGGCGCTTCGGGAAACACCATATATTTT.

The table lists this clone with many counts. The chain recombines TRBV9 with TRBJ2-5; D might be TRBD2 (6 bases). CDR1 and CDR2 (germline): SGDLS, YYNGEE. V was clipped by 0 bases and J by 7 bases, with 19 bases between them. The CDR3 runs to 16 residues. CDR3 DNA sequence: TGTGCCAGCAGCGTAGCGGAATGGGCCACCGGGGGGACCCAGTACTTC. This sequence encodes CASSVAEWATGGTQYF.

J is TRBJ1-1 and V is TRBV11-2, with unresolved D. The germline CDR1 and CDR2 sequences are SGHAT and FQNNGV. CDR3 size: 15 residues. Trimming took off 5 bases at V and 0 bases at J, with 13 bases between the two ends. For the CDR3, the DNA is TGTGCCAGCAGCCCCCAGGCGGGAATGAACACTGAAGCTTTCTTT. Translated, it gives CASSPQAGMNTEAFF. Complete variable domain (other parts from reference TRBV11-2 and TRBJ1-1): EAGVAQSPRYKIIEKRQSVAFWCNPISGHATLYWYQQILGQGPKLLIQFQNNGVVDDSQLPKDRFSAERLKGVDSTLKIQPAKLEDSAVYLCASSPQAGMNTEAFFGQGTRLTVV.

This clone came up a few times. This chain links TRBV2 with TRBJ2-7; 7 bases are shared with TRBD2. V lost 6 bases, J lost 3 bases, and 2 bases stayed unmatched. Per germline, CDR1 SNHLY and CDR2 FYNNEI. CDR3 size: 12 residues. The CDR3 DNA reads TGTGCCAGCAGGAGGGACTACTACGAGCAGTACTTC. The encoded protein is CASRRDYYEQYF.